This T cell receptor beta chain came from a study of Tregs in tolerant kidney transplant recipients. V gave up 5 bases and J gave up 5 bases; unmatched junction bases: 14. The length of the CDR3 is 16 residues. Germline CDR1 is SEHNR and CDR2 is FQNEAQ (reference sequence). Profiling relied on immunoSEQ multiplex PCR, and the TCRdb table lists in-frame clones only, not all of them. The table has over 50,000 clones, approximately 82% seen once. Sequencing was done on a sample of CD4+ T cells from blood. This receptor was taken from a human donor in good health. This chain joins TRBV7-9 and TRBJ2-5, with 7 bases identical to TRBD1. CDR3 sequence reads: CASSATFRQGLETQYF. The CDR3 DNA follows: TGTGCCAGCAGCGCTACATTTAGACAGGGTTTGGAGACCCAGTACTTC.